The 22 T cell receptor beta chains in this list originate from one sample, sequenced in a study of PD-L1 blockade in urothelial cancer. The method was immunoSEQ multiplex PCR; TCRdb's version includes in-frame clones alone and lacks a portion of them. The sample lists under 90,000 clones, 90% seen once, with over 9% in the top ten. This specimen was PBMCs, taken around atezolizumab (anti-PD-L1) treatment. Receptors originate from a man in his sixties with urothelial cancer.

The rearrangement links TRBV9 to TRBJ1-1; 7 bases match TRBD1. The CDR3 has 15 amino acids. Germline CDR1 SGDLS, CDR2 YYNGEE. Losses at the gene ends were 4 bases for V and 1 base for J; bases not matched to a gene: 7. The CDR3 reads CASSPGTAANTEAFF. The CDR3 DNA reads TGTGCCAGCAGCCCCGGGACAGCCGCGAACACTGAAGCTTTCTTT.

The genes are TRBV29-1 and TRBJ2-1; TRBD2 is a possible D gene (5 bases). V gave up 3 bases and J gave up 10 bases, with 13 bases separating them. Germline CDR1 and CDR2: SQVTM and ANQGSEA. The CDR3 runs to 12 residues. CDR3 bases: TGCAGCGTTGATTCGGGGTTCGGGGAGCAGTTCTTC. It translates to CSVDSGFGEQFF.

The J gene is TRBJ2-5, the V gene TRBV18; D call uncertain. The CDR3 is made up of 13 amino acids. Germline V CDR1 and CDR2: KGHSH, LQKENI. Between the trimmed V and J ends, which lost 2 bases and 1 base, there was a span of 5 bases. CDR3 DNA: TGTGCCAGCTCACCAGAGTTCCAAGAGACCCAGTACTTC. The encoded protein is CASSPEFQETQYF.

This CDR3 reads CASSYRQGASLTGELFF. The CDR3 nucleotides are TGTGCCAGCAGCTACCGACAGGGGGCGTCTTTGACCGGGGAGCTGTTTTTT. V usage is TRBV11-2 and J usage is TRBJ2-2; 10 positions match TRBD1. V lost 4 bases and J lost 5; bases outside the gene matches: 10. CDR3 length: 17 amino acids. CDR1 SGHAT and CDR2 FQNNGV come from the germline V gene.

The chain recombines TRBV9 with TRBJ2-3; D not resolved. CDR1 SGDLS and CDR2 YYNGEE come from the germline V gene. This CDR3 has 16 residues. The V end was cut by 2 bases, the J end by 0 bases, with 13 bases between. The CDR3 protein is CASSVSERLSTDTQYF. CDR3 DNA sequence: TGTGCCAGCAGCGTCAGTGAGCGATTGAGCACAGATACGCAGTATTTT.

The gene calls are TRBV7-2 and TRBJ2-1, with a weak D call TRBD1 (6 bases). CDR1 is SGHTA, CDR2 FQGNSA, per germline. V shed 0 bases and J shed 8 bases, with 14 bases lying between them. There are 15 residues in the CDR3. The CDR3 here is CASSLAEAGAHEQFF. CDR3 bases: TGTGCCAGCAGCTTAGCGGAGGCAGGGGCCCATGAGCAGTTCTTC.

This chain joins TRBV6-1 and TRBJ2-3, with 10 bases that match TRBD2. The CDR3 length is 14 residues. Trimming at V came to 5 bases and at J to 8 bases, leaving 7 bases not matched to a gene. Germline CDR1 MNHNS, CDR2 SASEGT. The CDR3 coding sequence is TGTGCCAGCAGTCTAGCGGGGGTTCCTAGTACGCAGTATTTT. This sequence encodes CASSLAGVPSTQYF.

The chain links TRBV5-1 to TRBJ2-2; possible D gene TRBD2, 5 bases. This CDR3 region has 14 residues. The V and J ends lost 4 bases and 7 bases respectively, with 14 bases between them. Germline-derived CDR1 and CDR2 are SGHRS and YFSETQ. The CDR3 is CASSPDGRGGELFF. The DNA for the CDR3 is TGCGCCAGCAGCCCCGATGGACGGGGCGGGGAGCTGTTTTTT. Using reference TRBV5-1 and TRBJ2-2 for the parts outside the CDR3, the full variable domain is KAGVTQTPRYLIKTRGQQVTLSCSPISGHRSVSWYQQTPGQGLQFLFEYFSETQRNKGNFPGRFSGRQFSNSRSEMNVSTLELGDSALYLCASSPDGRGGELFFGEGSRLTVL.

The rearrangement joins TRBV7-2 to TRBJ2-7; 8 bases agree with TRBD2. The CDR3 has 14 amino acids. From germline, CDR1 is SGHTA and CDR2 FQGNSA. J gave up 3 bases and V 5 bases, and 6 bases lay outside the gene matches. CDR3 nucleotides: TGTGCCAGCAGCCACGGAACTAGCGGCTACGAGCAGTACTTC. Protein: CASSHGTSGYEQYF.

The chain links TRBV28 to TRBJ2-6; D is ambiguous. Germline V gene data show CDR1 as MDHEN and CDR2 as SYDVKM. The CDR3 covers 15 residues. The ends were cut back, 4 bases at V and 0 bases at J, with 7 bases in the middle. The CDR3 nucleotides read TGTGCCAGCAGTTCAGGCGCCTCTGGGGCCAACGTCCTGACTTTC. Translation: CASSSGASGANVLTF.

The J gene is TRBJ2-7, the V gene TRBV28; 9 positions agree with TRBD2. V shed 6 bases, J shed 2 bases, and the junction held 5 bases outside the gene matches. There are 14 residues in the CDR3. CDR1 MDHEN and CDR2 SYDVKM come from the germline V gene. The CDR3 sequence is CASRDSGSAYEQYF. CDR3 in DNA: TGTGCCAGCAGGGATAGCGGGAGCGCCTACGAGCAGTACTTC.

The J gene is TRBJ1-2, the V gene TRBV28, with 9 bases lining up with TRBD1. This CDR3 is built from 15 residues. Germline trimming cut 4 bases from V and 7 bases from J; bases unmatched to any gene: 10. CDR1 MDHEN and CDR2 SYDVKM come from the germline V gene. CDR3 sequence: CASSSSDRGVSGYTF. The CDR3 nucleotides read TGTGCCAGCAGTTCGTCGGACAGGGGTGTGAGTGGCTACACCTTC.

The chain is built from TRBV5-4 and TRBJ1-1; TRBD1 agrees at 7 bases. J lost 8 bases, V lost 4 bases, and 5 bases had no gene match. Looked up from germline, CDR1 is SGHNT and CDR2 is YYREEE (reference sequence). CDR3 length equals 12 residues. The CDR3 loop is CASSPRDSEAFF. As DNA, the CDR3 is TGTGCCAGCAGCCCGCGGGACAGCGAAGCTTTCTTT. Filled out from reference TRBV5-4 and TRBJ1-1, the complete variable domain reads ETGVTQSPTHLIKTRGQQVTLRCSSQSGHNTVSWYQQALGQGPQFIFQYYREEENGRGNFPPRFSGLQFPNYSSELNVNALELDDSALYLCASSPRDSEAFFGQGTRLTVV.

V usage is TRBV7-2 and J usage is TRBJ1-3; TRBD1 matches 7 bases. Trimming cost V 1 base and J 0 bases; bases outside gene matches: 3. CDR1 SGHTA and CDR2 FQGNSA come from the germline V gene. CDR3 size: 16 residues. In DNA form, the CDR3 reads TGTGCCAGCAGCTTAGACAGGGGAGACTCTGGAAACACCATATATTTT. This codes for CASSLDRGDSGNTIYF. Based on the CDR3 plus reference TRBV7-2 and TRBJ1-3, the full variable domain is GAGVSQSPSNKVTEKGKDVELRCDPISGHTALYWYRQSLGQGLEFLIYFQGNSAPDKSGLPSDRFSAERTGGSVSTLTIQRTQQEDSAVYLCASSLDRGDSGNTIYFGEGSWLTVV.

V gene TRBV6-5 combines with J gene TRBJ2-5, with 8 positions matching TRBD1. Unmatched junction bases numbered 9, after V lost 8 bases and J lost 4 bases. Germline CDR1 reads MNHEY; CDR2 reads SVGAGI. This CDR3 is 14 amino acids long. DNA for the CDR3: TGTGCCAGCGGAGACAGGGGCAAGTCAGAGACCCAGTACTTC. Translated: CASGDRGKSETQYF.

Here the CDR3 DNA reads TGTGCCAGCAGTGAAGAAAGTCTCGGAGCGGGGGTAGGACAAGAGACCCAGTACTTC. Protein sequence: CASSEESLGAGVGQETQYF. The V and J genes are TRBV6-1 and TRBJ2-5, with TRBD2 identical over 8 bases. Germline V gene lookup returns CDR1 MNHNS and CDR2 SASEGT. This CDR3 comprises 19 residues. Germline trimming cut 1 base from V and 2 bases from J; bases unmatched to any gene: 15.

The chain's CDR3 is CASRKGGSTDTQYF. CDR3 in DNA: TGTGCCAGCAGGAAAGGGGGAAGCACAGATACGCAGTATTTT. The rearrangement joins TRBV7-6 to TRBJ2-3; weak D call: TRBD1 (6 bases). The CDR3 loop spans 14 amino acids. Germline CDR1 is SGHVS and CDR2 is FNYEAQ. The ends were cut back, 6 bases at V and 0 bases at J, with 10 bases in the middle.

The V gene is TRBV7-9, the J gene TRBJ1-1, with D perhaps TRBD1 (5 bases). The V end lost 5 bases, the J end lost 4 bases, and 14 bases lay between the germline ends. CDR3 size: 14 residues. The germline CDR1 and CDR2 sequences are SEHNR and FQNEAQ (reference sequence). The CDR3 DNA reads TGTGCCAGCAGCACCTACAGGTTCGGCACTGAAGCTTTCTTT. Its protein product is CASSTYRFGTEAFF.

The chain uses TRBV19 and TRBJ2-5, with D possibly being TRBD2 (7 bases). Germline CDR1 reads LNHDA; CDR2 reads SQIVND (reference sequence). There are 16 residues in the CDR3. Trimming pared 7 bases from V and 1 base from J, leaving 19 bases between. The DNA for the CDR3 is TGTGCCAGTAACAACGGACTAGGGGGTGTCCAAGAGACCCAGTACTTC. Protein: CASNNGLGGVQETQYF.

The chain recombines TRBV7-7 with TRBJ2-3, with D maybe TRBD2 (6 bases). Germline lookup yields CDR1 SSHAT and CDR2 FNYEAQ (reference sequence). The CDR3 length is 12 residues. The CDR3 region is CYRGRTSGTQYF. The DNA of the CDR3 is TGTTATCGTGGGAGGACCAGCGGTACGCAGTATTTT.

The chain is built from TRBV5-1 and TRBJ2-3; 7 bases agree with TRBD1. The J segment lost 0 bases and the V segment lost 4 bases, leaving 5 bases of the junction unmatched. Germline CDR1 is SGHRS and CDR2 is YFSETQ. The CDR3 sequence is 15 residues long. The CDR3 nucleotides are TGCGCCAGCAGCCACAGGGGCTCTAGCACAGATACGCAGTATTTT. Protein product: CASSHRGSSTDTQYF.

The rearrangement links TRBV27 to TRBJ1-1, with D tentatively TRBD1 (6 bases). Germline V gene data show CDR1 as MNHEY and CDR2 as SMNVEV (reference sequence). There are 16 residues in the CDR3. V gave up 6 bases and J gave up 6 bases, with 23 bases separating them. The chain's CDR3 is CASSTLWQGRRAEAFF. As DNA, the CDR3 is TGTGCCAGCAGCACCTTGTGGCAGGGGCGGCGGGCTGAAGCTTTCTTT.